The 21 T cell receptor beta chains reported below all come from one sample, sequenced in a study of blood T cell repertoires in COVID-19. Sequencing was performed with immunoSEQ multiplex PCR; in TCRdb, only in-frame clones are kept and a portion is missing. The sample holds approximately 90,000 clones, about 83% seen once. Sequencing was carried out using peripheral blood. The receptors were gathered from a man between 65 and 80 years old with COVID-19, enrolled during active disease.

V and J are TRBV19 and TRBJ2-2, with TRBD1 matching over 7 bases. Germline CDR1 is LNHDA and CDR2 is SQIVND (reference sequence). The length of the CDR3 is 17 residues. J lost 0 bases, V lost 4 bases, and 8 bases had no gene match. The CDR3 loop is CASSRTRTGPNTGELFF. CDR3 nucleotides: TGTGCCAGTAGTAGGACTCGGACAGGCCCGAACACCGGGGAGCTGTTTTTT.

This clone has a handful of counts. The CDR3 bases are TGTGCCAGCAGTTCCCGGACAGGGCGTTACCTAGACGGGGAGCTGTTTTTT. Its translation is CASSSRTGRYLDGELFF. This chain links TRBV27 with TRBJ2-2, with 8 bases fitting TRBD1. In germline, CDR1 is MNHEY, CDR2 SMNVEV (reference sequence). J was trimmed by 7 bases and V by 4 bases; bases with no gene match: 14. The CDR3 is made up of 17 amino acids.

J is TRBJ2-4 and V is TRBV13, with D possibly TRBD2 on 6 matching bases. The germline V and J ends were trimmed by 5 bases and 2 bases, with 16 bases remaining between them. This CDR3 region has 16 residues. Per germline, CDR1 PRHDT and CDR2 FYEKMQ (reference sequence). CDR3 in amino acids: CASSRMLRDSKNIQYF. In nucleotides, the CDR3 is TGTGCCAGCAGCCGAATGCTCCGGGACTCCAAAAACATTCAGTACTTC. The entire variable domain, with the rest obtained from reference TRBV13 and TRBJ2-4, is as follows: AAGVIQSPRHLIKEKRETATLKCYPIPRHDTVYWYQQGPGQDPQFLISFYEKMQSDKGSIPDRFSAQQFSDYHSELNMSSLELGDSALYFCASSRMLRDSKNIQYFGAGTRLSVL.

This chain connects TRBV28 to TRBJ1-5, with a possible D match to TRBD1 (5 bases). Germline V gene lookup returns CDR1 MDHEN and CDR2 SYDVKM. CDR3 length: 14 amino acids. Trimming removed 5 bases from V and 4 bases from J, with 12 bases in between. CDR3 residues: CASSPPGWNQPQHF. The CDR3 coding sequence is TGTGCCAGCAGTCCCCCAGGGTGGAATCAGCCCCAGCATTTT.

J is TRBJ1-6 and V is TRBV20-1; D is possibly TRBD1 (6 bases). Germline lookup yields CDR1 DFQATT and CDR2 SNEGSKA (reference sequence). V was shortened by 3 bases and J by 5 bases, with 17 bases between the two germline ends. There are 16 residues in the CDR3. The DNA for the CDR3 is TGCAGTGCTAGTCTCAGGGGAGGGGTTGATAATTCACCCCTCCACTTT. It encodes CSASLRGGVDNSPLHF.

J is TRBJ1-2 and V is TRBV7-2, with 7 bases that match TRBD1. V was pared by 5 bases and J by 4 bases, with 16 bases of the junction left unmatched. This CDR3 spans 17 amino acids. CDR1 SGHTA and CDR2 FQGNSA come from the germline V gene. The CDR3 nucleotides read TGTGCCAGCAGCCCAGGGGGGTCAGGGGGACTGATCTATGGCTACACCTTC. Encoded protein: CASSPGGSGGLIYGYTF.

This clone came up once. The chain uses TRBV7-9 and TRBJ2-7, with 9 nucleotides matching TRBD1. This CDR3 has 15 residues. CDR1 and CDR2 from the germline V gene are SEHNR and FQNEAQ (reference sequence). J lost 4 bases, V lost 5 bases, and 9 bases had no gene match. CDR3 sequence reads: CASSPYRGQGYEQYF. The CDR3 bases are TGTGCCAGCAGCCCCTACAGGGGGCAGGGATACGAGCAGTACTTC.

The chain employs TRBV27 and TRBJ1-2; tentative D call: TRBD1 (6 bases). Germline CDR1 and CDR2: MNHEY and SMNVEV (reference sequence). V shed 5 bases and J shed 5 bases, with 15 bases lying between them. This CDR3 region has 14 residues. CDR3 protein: CASSPYGTQYGYTF. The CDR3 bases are TGTGCCAGCAGTCCTTATGGGACACAGTATGGCTACACCTTC.

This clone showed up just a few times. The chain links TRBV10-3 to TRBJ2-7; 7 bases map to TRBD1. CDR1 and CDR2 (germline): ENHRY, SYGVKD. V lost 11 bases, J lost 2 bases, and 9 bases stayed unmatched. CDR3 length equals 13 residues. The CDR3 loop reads CAAQTGLAYEQYF. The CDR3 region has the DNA TGTGCCGCCCAGACAGGGCTAGCCTACGAGCAGTACTTC.

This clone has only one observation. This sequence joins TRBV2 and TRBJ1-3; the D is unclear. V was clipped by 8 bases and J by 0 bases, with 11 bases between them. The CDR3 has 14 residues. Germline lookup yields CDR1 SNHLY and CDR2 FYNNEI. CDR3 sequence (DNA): TGTGCCAGCGATGGCGGAAGCTCTGGAAACACCATATATTTT. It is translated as CASDGGSSGNTIYF. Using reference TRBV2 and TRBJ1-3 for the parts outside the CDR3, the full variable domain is EPEVTQTPSHQVTQMGQEVILRCVPISNHLYFYWYRQILGQKVEFLVSFYNNEISEKSEIFDDQFSVERPDGSNFTLKIRSTKLEDSAMYFCASDGGSSGNTIYFGEGSWLTVV.

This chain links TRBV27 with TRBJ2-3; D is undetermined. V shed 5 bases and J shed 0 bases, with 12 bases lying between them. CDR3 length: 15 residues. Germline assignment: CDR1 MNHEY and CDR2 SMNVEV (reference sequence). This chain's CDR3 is CASSLFFPSTDTQYF. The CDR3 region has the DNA TGTGCCAGCAGTCTCTTCTTCCCTAGCACAGATACGCAGTATTTT.

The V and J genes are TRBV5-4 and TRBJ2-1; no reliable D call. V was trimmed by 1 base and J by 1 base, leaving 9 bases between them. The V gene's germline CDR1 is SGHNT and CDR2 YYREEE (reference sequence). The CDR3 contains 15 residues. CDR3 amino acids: CASSLSRNSYNEQFF. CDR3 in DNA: TGTGCCAGCAGCTTGTCCAGGAATTCCTACAATGAGCAGTTCTTC.

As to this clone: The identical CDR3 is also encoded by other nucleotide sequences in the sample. CDR3 bases: TGCAGTGCTAGAGCTAACAATGAGCAGTTCTTC. Its translation is CSARANNEQFF. This chain joins TRBV20-1 and TRBJ2-1; D unclear. Germline CDR1 DFQATT, CDR2 SNEGSKA (reference sequence). The germline V and J ends were trimmed by 1 base and 5 bases, with 3 bases remaining between them. This CDR3 spans 11 amino acids.

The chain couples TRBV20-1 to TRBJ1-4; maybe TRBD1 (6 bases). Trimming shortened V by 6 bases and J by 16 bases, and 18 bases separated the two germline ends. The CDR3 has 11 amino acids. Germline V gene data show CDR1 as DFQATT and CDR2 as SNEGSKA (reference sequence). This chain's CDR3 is CSAEGHKSRFF. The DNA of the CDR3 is TGCAGTGCCGAGGGACACAAAAGCAGGTTTTTT.

Here the CDR3 reads CASRTGDFSPLHF. CDR3 nucleotides: TGTGCCAGCAGGACAGGGGACTTCTCACCCCTCCACTTT. V is TRBV7-9 and J is TRBJ1-6; 8 nucleotides agree with TRBD1. Germline trimming cut 6 bases from V and 10 bases from J; bases unmatched to any gene: 5. The CDR3 has 13 amino acids. The germline V gene has CDR1 SEHNR and CDR2 FQNEAQ (reference sequence).

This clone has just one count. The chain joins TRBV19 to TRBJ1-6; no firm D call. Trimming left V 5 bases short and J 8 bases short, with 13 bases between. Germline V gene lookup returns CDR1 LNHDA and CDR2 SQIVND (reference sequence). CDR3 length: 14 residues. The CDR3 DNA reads TGTGCCAGTAGTCCGCCGGGAGGGTATTCACCCCTCCACTTT. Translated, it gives CASSPPGGYSPLHF.

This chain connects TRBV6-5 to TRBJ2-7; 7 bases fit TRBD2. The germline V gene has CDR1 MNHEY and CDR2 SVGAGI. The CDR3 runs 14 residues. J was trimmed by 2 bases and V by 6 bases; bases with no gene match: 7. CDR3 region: CASRTVGGTYEQYF. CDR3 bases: TGTGCCAGCAGGACTGTCGGGGGGACCTACGAGCAGTACTTC.

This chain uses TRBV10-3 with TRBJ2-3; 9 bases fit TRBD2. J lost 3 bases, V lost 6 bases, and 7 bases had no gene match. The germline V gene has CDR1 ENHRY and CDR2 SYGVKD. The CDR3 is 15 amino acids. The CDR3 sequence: CAIRISGSLTDTQYF. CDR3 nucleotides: TGTGCCATCAGGATTAGCGGGAGTTTAACAGATACGCAGTATTTT.

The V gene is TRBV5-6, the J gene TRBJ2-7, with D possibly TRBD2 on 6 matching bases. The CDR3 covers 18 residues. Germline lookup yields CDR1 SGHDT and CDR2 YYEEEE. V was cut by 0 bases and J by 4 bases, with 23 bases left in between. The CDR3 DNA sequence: TGTGCCAGCAGCTTGGGCCCTAAGGATGCGGCGGGACGATACGAGCAGTACTTC. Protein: CASSLGPKDAAGRYEQYF.

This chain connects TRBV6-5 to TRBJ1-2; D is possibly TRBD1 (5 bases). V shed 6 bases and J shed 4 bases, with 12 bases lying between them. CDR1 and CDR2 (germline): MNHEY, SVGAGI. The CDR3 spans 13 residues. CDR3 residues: CASRPDSVYGYTF. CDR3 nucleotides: TGTGCCAGCAGACCCGACAGCGTCTATGGCTACACCTTC.

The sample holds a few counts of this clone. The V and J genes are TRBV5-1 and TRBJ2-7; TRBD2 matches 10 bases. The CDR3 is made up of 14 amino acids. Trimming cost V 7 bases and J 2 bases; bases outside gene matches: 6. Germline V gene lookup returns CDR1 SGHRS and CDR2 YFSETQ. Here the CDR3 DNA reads TGCGCCAGCGCATTAGCGGGGGGCACCTACGAGCAGTACTTC. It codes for CASALAGGTYEQYF.